The clone carrying this T cell receptor (beta chain) was counted a few times. Antigen unknown. Treatment defined: oral pan-JAK inhibitor, 5-10 mg twice daily. Researchers took lesional scalp punch biopsies and peripheral blood from people who were alopecia areata patients. The sample comes from a study of CD8+ T cells in alopecia areata. RNA was extracted and reverse transcribed into cDNA as the sequencing template. The table came from immunoSEQ multiplex PCR; TCRdb's copy has only in-frame clones and leaves some out. In the table there are under 350,000 clones, roughly 64% of which are singletons. Points from the study as a whole: Clonality in lesional scalp, especially alopecia totalis/universalis, exceeded that of normal scalp.

The CDR3 totals 14 residues. The J segment lost 4 bases and the V segment lost 6 bases, leaving 8 bases of the junction unmatched. Germline CDR1 and CDR2: SQVTM and ANQGSEA. The chain recombines TRBV29-1 with TRBJ1-2; TRBD1 matches at 10 bases. The sample here was CD4+ T cells sorted from blood, taken at week 24, from a patient treated with tofacitinib. The source of this sequence is a human donor with alopecia areata. CDR3 protein: CSVVGTGVFYGYTF. The CDR3 DNA is TGCAGCGTGGTAGGGACAGGGGTGTTCTATGGCTACACCTTC.